Listed below are T cell receptor beta chains from one sample, sequenced in a study of shared clonotypes between healthy human individuals. Produced via immunoSEQ multiplex PCR; TCRdb's table is partial and in-frame only. The table includes some 2,500,000 clones, 80% to 95% detected once. The source material was naive CD4+ T cells from PBMCs. The receptors were sampled from a man aged 18-30 years in good health. Some clones in this sample may be carry-over from other donors' samples. Each CDR3 is given with its conserved first and last residue. Each record gives: J gene, D gene, V gene, clone size, CDR3 protein, CDR3 DNA. The D gene is left open where the match is weak. Rows may omit the clone size; those that give it use once, few, many or a size class.

J: TRBJ2-2; D: TRBD2; V: TRBV7-9; size: .; CDR3: CATLERGPRRNTGELFF; DNA: TGTGCCACCCTGGAGCGGGGCCCTCGAAGGAACACCGGGGAGCTGTTTTTT
J: TRBJ2-7; D: .; V: TRBV5-3; size: .; CDR3: CARSLAGGGDSYEQYF; DNA: TGTGCCAGAAGCTTGGCGGGTGGGGGCGACTCCTACGAGCAGTACTTC
J: TRBJ2-3; D: .; V: TRBV5-1; size: .; CDR3: CASSLGGLWDTQYF; DNA: TGCGCCAGCAGCTTGGGCGGACTCTGGGATACGCAGTATTTT
J: TRBJ2-7; D: .; V: TRBV2; size: .; CDR3: CASSVIQGEEGQYF; DNA: TGTGCCAGCAGTGTTATACAGGGTGAAGAAGGGCAGTACTTC
J: TRBJ1-2; D: .; V: TRBV7-6; size: .; CDR3: CASSLAGVYGYTF; DNA: TGTGCCAGCAGCTTAGCAGGGGTCTATGGCTACACCTTC
J: TRBJ1-3; D: .; V: TRBV11-1; size: once; CDR3: CASSSRSSGNTIYF; DNA: TGTGCCAGCAGCTCGAGGAGCTCTGGAAACACCATATATTTT
J: TRBJ1-3; D: TRBD1; V: TRBV10-3; size: .; CDR3: CAIGGTDSGNTIYF; DNA: TGTGCCATCGGGGGGACAGACTCTGGAAACACCATATATTTT
J: TRBJ1-4; D: .; V: TRBV28; size: once; CDR3: CASSVANEKLFF; DNA: TGTGCCAGCAGTGTGGCTAATGAAAAACTGTTTTTT
J: TRBJ2-3; D: .; V: TRBV6-5; size: .; CDR3: CASRRPGRGTDTQYF; DNA: TGTGCCAGCAGACGGCCGGGACGAGGGACAGATACGCAGTATTTT
J: TRBJ1-1; D: .; V: TRBV5-5; size: once; CDR3: CASSLAWGVNTEAFF; DNA: TGTGCCAGCAGCTTGGCCTGGGGAGTGAACACTGAAGCTTTCTTT
J: TRBJ2-1; D: TRBD2; V: TRBV4-3; size: .; CDR3: CASSQGSGDYNEQFF; DNA: TGCGCCAGCAGCCAAGGTAGCGGGGACTACAATGAGCAGTTCTTC
J: TRBJ1-2; D: TRBD1; V: TRBV6-1; size: once; CDR3: CASSTQGYGYTF; DNA: TGTGCCAGCAGTACACAGGGGTATGGCTACACCTTC
J: TRBJ1-5; D: .; V: TRBV30; size: few; CDR3: CAWSQRGGQPQHF; DNA: TGTGCCTGGAGTCAGAGGGGAGGTCAGCCCCAGCATTTT
J: TRBJ1-2; D: .; V: TRBV21-1; size: .; CDR3: CASTRTGVYGYTF; DNA: TGTGCCAGCACCCGGACAGGGGTCTATGGCTACACCTTC
J: TRBJ2-5; D: TRBD1; V: TRBV10-3; size: .; CDR3: CAISETRGREETQYF; DNA: TGTGCCATCAGTGAAACCAGGGGGCGCGAAGAGACCCAGTACTTC
J: TRBJ1-2; D: TRBD1; V: TRBV7-8; size: .; CDR3: CASSFPPGQGVFGYTF; DNA: TGTGCCAGCAGCTTCCCGCCGGGACAGGGGGTTTTTGGCTACACCTTC
J: TRBJ2-1; D: .; V: TRBV7-6; size: .; CDR3: CASSLGLANEQFF; DNA: TGTGCCAGCAGCTTAGGCCTAGCGAATGAGCAGTTCTTC
J: TRBJ1-5; D: .; V: TRBV9; size: .; CDR3: CASSVVGGDQPQHF; DNA: TGTGCCAGCAGCGTAGTGGGGGGGGATCAGCCCCAGCATTTT
J: TRBJ1-1; D: .; V: TRBV27; size: few; CDR3: CASKSQGGTEAFF; DNA: TGTGCCAGCAAAAGCCAGGGAGGCACTGAAGCTTTCTTT
J: TRBJ2-2; D: TRBD2; V: TRBV7-6; size: .; CDR3: CASSELAGGGTGELFF; DNA: TGTGCCAGCAGCGAACTAGCGGGAGGAGGCACCGGGGAGCTGTTTTTT
J: TRBJ2-3; D: TRBD2; V: TRBV7-3; size: .; CDR3: CASSLRLAGADTQYF; DNA: TGTGCCAGCAGCTTACGGCTAGCGGGAGCAGATACGCAGTATTTT
J: TRBJ2-7; D: .; V: TRBV10-1; size: .; CDR3: CASSESRQGPTTYEQYF; DNA: TGCGCCAGCAGTGAGTCGCGGCAGGGGCCCACAACCTACGAGCAGTACTTC
J: TRBJ2-3; D: .; V: TRBV7-3; size: .; CDR3: CASSLEWGDTQYF; DNA: TGTGCCAGCAGCTTAGAATGGGGAGATACGCAGTATTTT
J: TRBJ1-1; D: .; V: TRBV5-6; size: .; CDR3: CASSLAWGESVGTEAFF; DNA: TGTGCCAGCAGCTTGGCCTGGGGAGAGAGTGTGGGCACTGAAGCTTTCTTT
J: TRBJ2-7; D: TRBD2; V: TRBV28; size: .; CDR3: CASSLRGTSMYEQYF; DNA: TGTGCCAGCAGTTTACGGGGGACTAGCATGTACGAGCAGTACTTC
J: TRBJ2-3; D: TRBD2; V: TRBV9; size: .; CDR3: CASSIASGTSTDTQYF; DNA: TGTGCCAGCAGTATAGCTAGCGGGACGAGCACAGATACGCAGTATTTT
J: TRBJ2-7; D: .; V: TRBV5-4; size: .; CDR3: CASSLVSSYEQYF; DNA: TGTGCCAGCAGCTTAGTTAGCTCCTACGAGCAGTACTTC
J: TRBJ1-3; D: .; V: TRBV29-1; size: .; CDR3: CSVERGDGNTIYF; DNA: TGCAGCGTTGAGCGAGGGGACGGAAACACCATATATTTT
J: TRBJ2-7; D: TRBD1; V: TRBV4-1; size: .; CDR3: CASSGTAFSYEQYF; DNA: TGCGCCAGCAGCGGGACAGCTTTCTCCTACGAGCAGTACTTC
J: TRBJ2-7; D: TRBD2; V: TRBV7-9; size: .; CDR3: CASSLVTSGDYEQYF; DNA: TGTGCCAGCAGCTTAGTGACTAGCGGAGATTACGAGCAGTACTTC
J: TRBJ1-2; D: .; V: TRBV6-5; size: .; CDR3: CASRDRLNSHGYTF; DNA: TGTGCCAGCCGGGACCGCTTAAACTCCCATGGCTACACCTTC
J: TRBJ2-3; D: .; V: TRBV4-2; size: .; CDR3: CASSQDGRRYTDTQYF; DNA: TGTGCCAGCAGCCAAGATGGACGCCGGTACACAGATACGCAGTATTTT
J: TRBJ2-7; D: TRBD1; V: TRBV5-1; size: .; CDR3: CASSLEGGRPYEQYF; DNA: TGCGCCAGCAGCTTGGAAGGGGGCAGGCCCTACGAGCAGTACTTC
J: TRBJ2-3; D: TRBD2; V: TRBV27; size: .; CDR3: CASSLAGLETDTQYF; DNA: TGTGCCAGCAGTTTAGCGGGACTAGAAACAGATACGCAGTATTTT
J: TRBJ1-2; D: .; V: TRBV6-1; size: .; CDR3: CASSENYRGQPFYGYTF; DNA: TGTGCCAGCAGTGAGAATTATAGAGGACAGCCTTTCTATGGCTACACCTTC
J: TRBJ2-7; D: TRBD2; V: TRBV28; size: .; CDR3: CASSSPGGSSYEQYF; DNA: TGTGCCAGCAGTTCCCCCGGCGGGAGCTCCTACGAGCAGTACTTC
J: TRBJ2-7; D: TRBD2; V: TRBV15; size: .; CDR3: CATSRAPGLAGGISYEQYF; DNA: TGTGCCACCAGCAGAGCCCCCGGACTAGCGGGAGGGATCTCCTACGAGCAGTACTTC
J: TRBJ2-1; D: TRBD2; V: TRBV19; size: .; CDR3: CASTLLGGLAGAYNEQFF; DNA: TGTGCCAGTACCCTCCTGGGAGGACTAGCGGGAGCCTACAATGAGCAGTTCTTC
J: TRBJ2-5; D: .; V: TRBV7-3; size: .; CDR3: CASSLRGPPYQETQYF; DNA: TGTGCCAGCAGCCTCCGGGGCCCCCCCTACCAAGAGACCCAGTACTTC
J: TRBJ2-2; D: TRBD1; V: TRBV5-4; size: .; CDR3: CASSVSGTGTGELFF; DNA: TGTGCCAGCAGCGTTTCCGGGACAGGGACCGGGGAGCTGTTTTTT
J: TRBJ2-5; D: .; V: TRBV25-1; size: .; CDR3: CASSGLVETQYF; DNA: TGTGCCAGCAGTGGGCTTGTAGAGACCCAGTACTTC
J: TRBJ2-7; D: .; V: TRBV5-6; size: once; CDR3: CASSIRQSSYEQYF; DNA: TGTGCCAGCAGCATTAGACAGAGTTCCTACGAGCAGTACTTC
J: TRBJ2-1; D: TRBD1; V: TRBV11-2; size: .; CDR3: CASSLASGTGVPGEQFF; DNA: TGTGCCAGCAGCTTAGCCTCCGGGACAGGGGTCCCTGGTGAGCAGTTCTTC
J: TRBJ2-5; D: .; V: TRBV28; size: .; CDR3: CASSLLAAGETQYF; DNA: TGTGCCAGCAGTTTGCTTGCCGCCGGGGAGACCCAGTACTTC
J: TRBJ1-5; D: TRBD1; V: TRBV19; size: .; CDR3: CATRAPGDRAVGGNQPQHF; DNA: TGTGCCACCCGCGCTCCCGGGGACAGGGCCGTCGGGGGCAATCAGCCCCAGCATTTT
J: TRBJ1-4; D: TRBD1; V: TRBV5-1; size: .; CDR3: CASSAGTGTEKLFF; DNA: TGCGCCAGCAGCGCAGGGACAGGGACTGAAAAACTGTTTTTT
J: TRBJ2-7; D: .; V: TRBV27; size: once; CDR3: CASSTWGPAPYEQYF; DNA: TGTGCCAGCAGTACCTGGGGACCGGCTCCCTACGAGCAGTACTTC
J: TRBJ2-7; D: TRBD2; V: TRBV11-2; size: .; CDR3: CASSRAGLGDYEQYF; DNA: TGTGCCAGCAGCCGAGCGGGACTAGGCGACTACGAGCAGTACTTC
J: TRBJ1-5; D: .; V: TRBV28; size: .; CDR3: CASTALIGGPGNQPQHF; DNA: TGTGCCAGCACCGCCTTGATTGGGGGGCCAGGGAATCAGCCCCAGCATTTT
J: TRBJ1-4; D: .; V: TRBV14; size: .; CDR3: CASSQAPREKLFF; DNA: TGTGCCAGCAGCCAAGCGCCAAGGGAAAAACTGTTTTTT
J: TRBJ2-3; D: .; V: TRBV7-7; size: .; CDR3: CASSPQGGDSTDTQYF; DNA: TGTGCCAGCAGCCCGCAAGGGGGAGATAGCACAGATACGCAGTATTTT
J: TRBJ2-7; D: TRBD2; V: TRBV30; size: .; CDR3: CAWTTGLAASYEQYF; DNA: TGTGCCTGGACGACAGGACTAGCGGCCTCCTACGAGCAGTACTTC
J: TRBJ2-4; D: .; V: TRBV6-1; size: .; CDR3: CASSVPGPPPPKNIQYF; DNA: TGTGCCAGCAGTGTCCCGGGACCACCACCACCCAAAAACATTCAGTACTTC